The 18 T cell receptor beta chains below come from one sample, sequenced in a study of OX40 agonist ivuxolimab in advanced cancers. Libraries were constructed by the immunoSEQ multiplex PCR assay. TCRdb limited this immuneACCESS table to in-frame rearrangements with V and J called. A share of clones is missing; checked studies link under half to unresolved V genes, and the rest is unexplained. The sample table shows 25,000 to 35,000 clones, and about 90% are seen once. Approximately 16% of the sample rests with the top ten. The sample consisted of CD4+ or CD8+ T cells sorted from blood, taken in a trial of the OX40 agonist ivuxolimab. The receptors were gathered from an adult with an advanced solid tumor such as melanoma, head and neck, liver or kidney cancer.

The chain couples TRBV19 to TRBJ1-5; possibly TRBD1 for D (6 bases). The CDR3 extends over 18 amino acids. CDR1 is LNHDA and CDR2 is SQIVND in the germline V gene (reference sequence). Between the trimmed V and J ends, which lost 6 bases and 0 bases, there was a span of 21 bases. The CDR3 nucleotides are TGTGCCAGTAGCAAGGACAGTGTGGACACCTATAGCAATCAGCCCCAGCATTTT. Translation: CASSKDSVDTYSNQPQHF.

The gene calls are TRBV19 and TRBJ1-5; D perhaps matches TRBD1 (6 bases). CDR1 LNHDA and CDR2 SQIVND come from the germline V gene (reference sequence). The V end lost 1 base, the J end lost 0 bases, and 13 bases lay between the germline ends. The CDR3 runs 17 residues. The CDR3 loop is CASSIVSGGYSNQPQHF. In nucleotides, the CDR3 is TGTGCCAGTAGTATAGTGTCCGGGGGCTATAGCAATCAGCCCCAGCATTTT. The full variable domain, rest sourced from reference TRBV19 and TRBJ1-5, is DGGITQSPKYLFRKEGQNVTLSCEQNLNHDAMYWYRQDPGQGLRLIYYSQIVNDFQKGDIAEGYSVSREKKESFPLTVTSAQKNPTAFYLCASSIVSGGYSNQPQHFGDGTRLSIL.

The CDR3 region is CASSPGTGPRFF. In DNA, the CDR3 is TGCGCCAGCAGTCCAGGGACAGGTCCGAGGTTCTTC. The genes are TRBV4-1 and TRBJ2-1; 8 nucleotides align to TRBD1. CDR1 is MGHRA and CDR2 is YSYEKL in the germline V gene. V gave up 6 bases and J gave up 15 bases; unmatched junction bases: 10. The CDR3 loop spans 12 amino acids.

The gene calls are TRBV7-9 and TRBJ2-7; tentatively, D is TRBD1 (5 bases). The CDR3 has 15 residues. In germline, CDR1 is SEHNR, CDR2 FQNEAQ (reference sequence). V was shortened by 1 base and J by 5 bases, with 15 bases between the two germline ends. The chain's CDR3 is CASSLEGPGRHEQYF. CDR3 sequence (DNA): TGTGCCAGCAGCTTAGAGGGTCCAGGGCGCCACGAGCAGTACTTC.

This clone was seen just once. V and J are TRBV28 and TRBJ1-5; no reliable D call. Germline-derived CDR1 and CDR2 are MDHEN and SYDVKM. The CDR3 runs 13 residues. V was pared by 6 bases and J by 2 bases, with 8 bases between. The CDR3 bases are TGTGCCAGCAGACGATTTGGCAATCAGCCCCAGCATTTT. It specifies CASRRFGNQPQHF.

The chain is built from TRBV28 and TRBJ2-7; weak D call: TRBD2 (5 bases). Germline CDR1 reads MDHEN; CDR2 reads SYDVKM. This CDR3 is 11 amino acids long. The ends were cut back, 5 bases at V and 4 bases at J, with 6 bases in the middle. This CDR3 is CASSEGYEQYF. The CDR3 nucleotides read TGTGCCAGCAGTGAGGGTTACGAGCAGTACTTC. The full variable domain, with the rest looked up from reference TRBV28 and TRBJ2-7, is DVKVTQSSRYLVKRTGEKVFLECVQDMDHENMFWYRQDPGLGLRLIYFSYDVKMKEKGDIPEGYSVSREKKERFSLILESASTNQTSMYLCASSEGYEQYFGPGTRLTVT.

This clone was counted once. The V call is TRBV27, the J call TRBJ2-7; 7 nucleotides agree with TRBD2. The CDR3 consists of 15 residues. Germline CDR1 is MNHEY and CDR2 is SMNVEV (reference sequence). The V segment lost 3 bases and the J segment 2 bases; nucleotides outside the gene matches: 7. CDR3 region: CASSFDGGDTYEQYF. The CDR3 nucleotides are TGTGCCAGCAGTTTTGATGGGGGGGATACCTACGAGCAGTACTTC.

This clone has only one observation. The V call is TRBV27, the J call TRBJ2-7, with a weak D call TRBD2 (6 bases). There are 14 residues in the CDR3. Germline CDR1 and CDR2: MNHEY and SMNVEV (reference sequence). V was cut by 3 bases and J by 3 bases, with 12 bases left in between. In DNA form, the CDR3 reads TGTGCCAGCAGTTTTCTGGGGACTCTCTACGAGCAGTACTTC. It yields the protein CASSFLGTLYEQYF.

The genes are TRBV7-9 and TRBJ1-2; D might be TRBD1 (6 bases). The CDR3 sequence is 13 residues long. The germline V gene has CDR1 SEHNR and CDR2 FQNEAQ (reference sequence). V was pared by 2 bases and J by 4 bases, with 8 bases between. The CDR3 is CASSLTGTYGYTF. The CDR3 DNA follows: TGTGCCAGCAGCTTAACAGGGACCTATGGCTACACCTTC.

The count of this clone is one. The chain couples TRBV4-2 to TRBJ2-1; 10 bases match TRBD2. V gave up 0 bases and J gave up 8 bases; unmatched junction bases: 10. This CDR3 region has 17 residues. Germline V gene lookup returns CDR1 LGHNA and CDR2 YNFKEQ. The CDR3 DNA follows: TGTGCCAGCAGCCAAGAAATGGCTAGCGGGAGTAGGGATGAGCAGTTCTTC. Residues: CASSQEMASGSRDEQFF.

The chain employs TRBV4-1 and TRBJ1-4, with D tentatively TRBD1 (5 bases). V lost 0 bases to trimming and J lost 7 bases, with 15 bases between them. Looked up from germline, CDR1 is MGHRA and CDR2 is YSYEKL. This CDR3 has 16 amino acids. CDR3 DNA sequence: TGCGCCAGCAGCCAAGATCGAGGGGCAGGTAGTGAAAAACTGTTTTTT. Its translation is CASSQDRGAGSEKLFF.

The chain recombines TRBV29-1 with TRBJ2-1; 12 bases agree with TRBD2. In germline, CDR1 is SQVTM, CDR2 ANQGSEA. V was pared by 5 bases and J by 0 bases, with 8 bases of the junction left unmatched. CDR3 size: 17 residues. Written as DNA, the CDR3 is TGCAGCGTTACCGGGACTAGCGGGTTAAGCTCCTACAATGAGCAGTTCTTC. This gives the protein CSVTGTSGLSSYNEQFF.

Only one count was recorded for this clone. The CDR3 here is CASSLRGLSIGSYEQYF. Written as DNA, the CDR3 is TGTGCCAGCAGCCTCAGGGGATTATCAATCGGCTCCTACGAGCAGTACTTC. V usage is TRBV28 and J usage is TRBJ2-7; D might be TRBD1 (6 bases). The germline gives CDR1 MDHEN, CDR2 SYDVKM. The CDR3 spans 17 residues. Trimming shortened V by 6 bases and J by 0 bases, and 21 bases separated the two germline ends.

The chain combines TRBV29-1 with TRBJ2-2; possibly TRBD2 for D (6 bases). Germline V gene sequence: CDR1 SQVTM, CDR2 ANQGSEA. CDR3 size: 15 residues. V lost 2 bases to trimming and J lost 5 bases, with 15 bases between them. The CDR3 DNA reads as TGCAGCGTTGAATGGGCGGGGCGCCAAACCGGGGAGCTGTTTTTT. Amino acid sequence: CSVEWAGRQTGELFF.

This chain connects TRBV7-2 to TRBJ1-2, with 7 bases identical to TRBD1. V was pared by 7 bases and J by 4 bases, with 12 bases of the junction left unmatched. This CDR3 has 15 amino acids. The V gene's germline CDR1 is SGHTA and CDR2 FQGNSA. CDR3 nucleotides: TGTGCCAGCACCTCAAGGGGGCAGGGAACCTATGGCTACACCTTC. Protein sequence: CASTSRGQGTYGYTF.

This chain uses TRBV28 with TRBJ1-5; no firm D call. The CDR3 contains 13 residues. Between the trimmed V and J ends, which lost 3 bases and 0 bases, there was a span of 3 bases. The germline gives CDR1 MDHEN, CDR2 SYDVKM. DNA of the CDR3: TGTGCCAGCAGTTTGGATAGCAATCAGCCCCAGCATTTT. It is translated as CASSLDSNQPQHF.

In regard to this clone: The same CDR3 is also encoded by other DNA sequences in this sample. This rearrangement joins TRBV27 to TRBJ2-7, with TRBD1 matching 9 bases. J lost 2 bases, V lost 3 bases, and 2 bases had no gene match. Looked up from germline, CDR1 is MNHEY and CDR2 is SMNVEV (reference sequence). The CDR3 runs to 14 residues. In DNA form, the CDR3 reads TGTGCCAGCAGTTTCGGGACAGGGCCCTACGAGCAGTACTTC. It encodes CASSFGTGPYEQYF.

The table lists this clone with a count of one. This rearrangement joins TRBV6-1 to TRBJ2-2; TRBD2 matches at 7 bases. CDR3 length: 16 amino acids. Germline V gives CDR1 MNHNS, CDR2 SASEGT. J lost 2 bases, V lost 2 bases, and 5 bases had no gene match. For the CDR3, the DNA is TGTGCCAGCAGTGAACCAGCGGGGTTAAACACCGGGGAGCTGTTTTTT. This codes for CASSEPAGLNTGELFF.